The 10 T cell receptor beta chains listed next were all sequenced from one sample in a study of cytomegalovirus exposure and HLA in healthy donors. PCR used 60 Vbeta primers and 13 Jbeta primers. The method was immunoSEQ multiplex PCR; TCRdb's version includes in-frame clones alone and lacks a portion of them. The table includes some 190,000 clones, about four fifths detected once. The sequencing input was PBMCs. The source of these receptors is a woman in her twenties or thirties in good health and CMV-seronegative.

The J gene is TRBJ2-3, the V gene TRBV5-4; 10 bases align to TRBD2. CDR1 and CDR2 from the germline V gene are SGHNT and YYREEE (reference sequence). Trimming took 1 base from V and 2 from J; bases not matched to a gene: 4. The CDR3 is made up of 16 amino acids. CDR3 sequence reads: CASSLTLAGTTDTQYF. The CDR3 coding sequence is TGTGCCAGCAGCTTGACACTAGCGGGGACCACAGATACGCAGTATTTT.

As DNA, the CDR3 is TGCGCCAGCAGCATGACAGGGGGCCGGAACAATGAGCAGTTCTTC. This gives the protein CASSMTGGRNNEQFF. This rearrangement joins TRBV5-1 to TRBJ2-1, with TRBD1 identical over 10 bases. The CDR3 has 15 amino acids. Germline-derived CDR1 and CDR2 are SGHRS and YFSETQ. The V segment lost 4 bases and the J segment 5 bases; nucleotides outside the gene matches: 6.

V usage is TRBV11-2 and J usage is TRBJ2-7; tentative D call: TRBD1 (6 bases). V shed 5 bases and J shed 2 bases, with 13 bases lying between them. The CDR3 has 14 amino acids. The germline V gene has CDR1 SGHAT and CDR2 FQNNGV. In DNA form, the CDR3 reads TGTGCCAGCAGCCAAACAGGGAACCCCTACGAGCAGTACTTC. This codes for CASSQTGNPYEQYF.

The chain links TRBV6-1 to TRBJ2-5; D call uncertain. The length of the CDR3 is 13 residues. Looked up from germline, CDR1 is MNHNS and CDR2 is SASEGT. Trimming pared 3 bases from V and 5 bases from J, leaving 10 bases between. CDR3 amino acids: CASSDRVWETQYF. CDR3 bases: TGTGCCAGCAGTGATCGCGTGTGGGAGACCCAGTACTTC.

Only a few counts were recorded for this clone. The chain recombines TRBV30 with TRBJ1-6; a weak D match, TRBD1 (6 bases). Germline values: CDR1 GTSNPN, CDR2 SVGIG (reference sequence). The CDR3 has 13 residues. Trimming took off 3 bases at V and 3 bases at J, with 6 bases between the two ends. In DNA, the CDR3 is TGTGCCTGGAGGGACAGCTATAATTCACCCCTCCACTTT. It encodes CAWRDSYNSPLHF. The complete variable domain, with remaining parts taken from reference TRBV30 and TRBJ1-6, reads SQTIHQWPATLVQPVGSPLSLECTVEGTSNPNLYWYRQAAGRGLQLLFYSVGIGQISSEVPQNLSASRPQDRQFILSSKKLLLSDSGFYLCAWRDSYNSPLHFGNGTRLTVT.

For the CDR3, the DNA is TGTGCCAGCAGCTTTCCCTTCTCCTACGAGCAGTACTTC. Amino acids: CASSFPFSYEQYF. The chain has TRBV11-2 and TRBJ2-7; D gene unclear. V was pared by 3 bases and J by 0 bases, with 6 bases between. From germline, CDR1 is SGHAT and CDR2 FQNNGV. The CDR3 consists of 13 residues. Variable domain in full (rest from reference TRBV11-2 and TRBJ2-7): EAGVAQSPRYKIIEKRQSVAFWCNPISGHATLYWYQQILGQGPKLLIQFQNNGVVDDSQLPKDRFSAERLKGVDSTLKIQPAKLEDSAVYLCASSFPFSYEQYFGPGTRLTVT.

This chain connects TRBV2 to TRBJ2-5, with D perhaps matching TRBD1 (7 bases). Germline V CDR1 and CDR2: SNHLY, FYNNEI. The V end was cut by 5 bases, the J end by 4 bases, with 11 bases between. The length of the CDR3 is 13 residues. This CDR3 is CASSIQGGETQYF. DNA for the CDR3: TGTGCCAGCAGTATCCAGGGGGGAGAGACCCAGTACTTC.

The CDR3 protein is CASSSAGGTNYGYTF. CDR3 sequence (DNA): TGCGCCAGCAGCTCGGCAGGGGGAACTAACTATGGCTACACCTTC. V is TRBV5-1 and J is TRBJ1-2, with 7 nucleotides matching TRBD1. J gave up 0 bases and V 3 bases, and 5 bases lay outside the gene matches. The CDR3 length is 15 residues. CDR1 SGHRS and CDR2 YFSETQ come from the germline V gene.

This chain uses TRBV10-1 with TRBJ2-5; TRBD2 matches 8 bases. Trimming cost V 3 bases and J 3 bases; bases outside gene matches: 3. This CDR3 is 14 amino acids long. Germline V gene lookup returns CDR1 WNHNN and CDR2 SYGVQD (reference sequence). Here the CDR3 reads CASSDGGAKETQYF. The DNA of the CDR3 is TGCGCCAGCAGTGACGGGGGGGCCAAAGAGACCCAGTACTTC.

The chain couples TRBV5-1 to TRBJ2-7; D remains unclear. The CDR3 spans 16 residues. In germline, CDR1 is SGHRS, CDR2 YFSETQ. V lost 5 bases and J 4 bases, leaving 22 bases between the germline ends. CDR3 nucleotide sequence: TGCGCCAGCAGTCAAAACCCGACACAAATCGCATACGAGCAGTACTTC. It specifies CASSQNPTQIAYEQYF.